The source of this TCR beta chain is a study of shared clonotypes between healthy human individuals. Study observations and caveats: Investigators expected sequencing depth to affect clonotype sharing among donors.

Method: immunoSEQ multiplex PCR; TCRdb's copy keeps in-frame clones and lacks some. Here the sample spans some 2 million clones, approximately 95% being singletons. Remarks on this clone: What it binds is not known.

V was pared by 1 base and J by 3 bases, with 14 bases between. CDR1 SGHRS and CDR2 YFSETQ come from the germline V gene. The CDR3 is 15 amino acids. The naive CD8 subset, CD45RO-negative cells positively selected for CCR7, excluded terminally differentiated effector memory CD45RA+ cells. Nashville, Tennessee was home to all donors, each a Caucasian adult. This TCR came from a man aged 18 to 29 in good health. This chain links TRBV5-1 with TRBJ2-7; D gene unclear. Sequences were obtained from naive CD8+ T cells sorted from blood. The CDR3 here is CASSLKAERSYEQYF. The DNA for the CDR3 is TGCGCCAGCAGCTTGAAGGCGGAACGCAGCTACGAGCAGTACTTC.